This TCR beta chain was found in a study of response to subunit inactivated influenza vaccine. CDR1 is MGHRA and CDR2 is YSYEKL in the germline V gene. V dropped 4 bases and J dropped 7 bases, with 23 bases sitting between them. The CDR3 loop spans 17 amino acids. This clonotype was detected a few times. TCRdb re-derived calls from the RT-PCR reads in MiXCR, one entry per CDR3 protein. The data contain about 570,000 distinct CDR3 sequences, around 10% of them seen just once; the ten biggest clones take up around 10%. These data were also reused for a study on T cells expressing NK-cell markers. This second study notes: 5'RACE template switching with UMIs produced the TCR beta cDNA.

This clonotype was obtained from a man in his fifties or sixties who received an inactivated influenza vaccine. The sequenced sample was PBMCs from blood, obtained on the day of vaccination. This chain connects TRBV4-1 to TRBJ2-1, with D possibly being TRBD2 (6 bases). The CDR3 region has the DNA TGCGCCAGCAGCCGAATTCAGCTCGGGCGGGGACCGAATGAGCAGTTCTTC. It is translated as CASSRIQLGRGPNEQFF.